One and the same sample provided the 23 T cell receptor beta chains below, sequenced in a study of T cell clonality in common variable immunodeficiency. Profiling relied on immunoSEQ multiplex PCR, and the TCRdb table lists in-frame clones only, not all of them. The repertoire has approximately 50,000 clones, none seen only once; the ten largest take 0.83%. The sequencing sample was made of peripheral blood mononuclear cells. These receptors originate from a person between 18 and 75 years old in good health.

A remark on this clone: Read sequence stops 3 residues before the CDR3 end, and the germline J gene provides the missing end. This chain joins TRBV5-1 and TRBJ1-2, with 10 positions matching TRBD1. The CDR3 length is 15 residues. Germline CDR1 is SGHRS and CDR2 is YFSETQ. CDR3: CASSKMTGGIYDYTF. CDR3 DNA (partial): TGCGCCAGCAGCAAGATGACAGGGGGCATTTACGAC.

CDR3 sequence: CASSEEVPAAFF. The sequenced CDR3 bases are TGTGCCAGCAGTGAAGAGGTGCCCGCC. The gene calls are TRBV6-1 and TRBJ1-1; D is unclear. The read gets to within 3 residues of the CDR3 end, and the germline J gene fills in the rest. CDR1 is MNHNS, CDR2 SASEGT, per germline. The CDR3 loop spans 12 amino acids.

This clone was recorded at least ten times. The CDR3 extends 3 residues past the end of the read, so its final part is completed from the germline J gene. This chain uses TRBV20-1 with TRBJ2-3; D is uncertain. The CDR3 consists of 13 residues. Germline lookup yields CDR1 DFQATT and CDR2 SNEGSKA (reference sequence). V was trimmed by 0 bases and J by 4 bases, leaving 8 bases between them. The CDR3 loop reads CSARDGPADTQYF. CDR3 DNA, as far as it was read: TGCAGTGCTAGAGATGGTCCGGCAGATACG.

The sample holds many counts of this clone. With the read ending 3 residues before the CDR3 end, the germline J gene is used to fill in that end. The V and J genes are TRBV23-1 and TRBJ1-2; 11 nucleotides match TRBD1. TRBV23-1 is given ORF status, its function remaining uncertain. Trimming cost V 2 bases and J 3 bases; bases outside gene matches: 14. The CDR3 runs to 19 residues. The CDR3 loop is CASSQRTGGVRLLDYGYTF. The sequenced CDR3 bases are TGCGCCAGCAGTCAACGGACAGGGGGCGTTAGATTGCTAGACTATGGC.

This clone showed up many times. The read is 3 residues too short to cover the CDR3 end, so that end is filled in from the germline J gene. The genes are TRBV6-1 and TRBJ2-5; 8 positions agree with TRBD1. The CDR3 is 14 amino acids. Trimming at V came to 3 bases and at J to 3 bases, leaving 3 bases not matched to a gene. Looked up from germline, CDR1 is MNHNS and CDR2 is SASEGT. This CDR3 is CASSEQDREETQYF. CDR3 bases read: TGTGCCAGCAGTGAGCAGGACAGGGAAGAGACC.

This clone has a count of ten or more. The read is 3 residues too short to cover the CDR3 end, so that end is filled in from the germline J gene. This chain connects TRBV6-2 or TRBV6-3 to TRBJ1-2, with 7 bases matching TRBD1. J was trimmed by 5 bases and V by 4 bases; bases with no gene match: 10. The CDR3 is made up of 15 amino acids. Germline-derived CDR1 and CDR2 are MNHEY and SVGEGT. Here the CDR3 reads CASSLKTGTAYGYTF. CDR3 DNA, as far as it was read: TGTGCCAGCAGTTTAAAAACCGGGACAGCGTATGGC.

This clone was recorded many times. Read coverage stops 3 residues before the CDR3 terminus; the germline J gene supplies the remainder. The chain carries TRBV20-1 and TRBJ1-1; 8 positions agree with TRBD1. In germline, CDR1 is DFQATT, CDR2 SNEGSKA (reference sequence). The CDR3 covers 15 residues. The J segment lost 0 bases and the V segment lost 6 bases, leaving 9 bases of the junction unmatched. The CDR3 sequence: CSAYRTGNLNTEAFF. CDR3 DNA, as far as it was read: TGCAGTGCCTACCGGACAGGGAATTTGAACACTGAA.

This clone appeared many times. Here the CDR3 reads CSAAELAGLETQYF. The CDR3 bases that were read are TGCAGTGCCGCTGAACTAGCGGGGTTGGAGACG. The chain uses TRBV20-1 and TRBJ2-3; 10 positions match TRBD2. Sequencing ends 3 residues short of the CDR3 end; the germline J gene provides the rest. The germline gives CDR1 DFQATT, CDR2 SNEGSKA (reference sequence). This CDR3 comprises 14 residues.

This clone was seen repeatedly, ten times or more. The observed sequence ends 3 residues before the CDR3 terminus, with the missing tail filled in from the germline J gene. The chain has TRBV7-7 and TRBJ2-7; the D is unclear. Germline V CDR1 and CDR2: SSHAT, FNYEAQ (reference sequence). The V end was cut by 0 bases, the J end by 4 bases, with 4 bases between. This CDR3 contains 12 residues. The covered CDR3 bases are TGTGCCAGCAGCTTAGCTTTATACGAG. Translation: CASSLALYE. The full CDR3 is CASSLALYEQYF.

This clone has ten or more counts. The CDR3 end lies 3 residues beyond the end of the read and is filled in from the germline J gene. This chain uses TRBV20-1 with TRBJ1-2; 9 positions agree with TRBD1. CDR3 length: 17 residues. Looked up from germline, CDR1 is DFQATT and CDR2 is SNEGSKA (reference sequence). The CDR3 sequence: CSASNLQGAETYNDYTF. CDR3 bases read: TGCAGTGCTTCGAATCTACAGGGGGCTGAAACCTACAATGAC.

This clone was found many times. The CDR3 goes on 3 residues after the read ends, and that part is filled in from the germline J gene. This rearrangement joins TRBV12-3 or TRBV12-4 to TRBJ2-1; TRBD2 matches at 9 bases. The CDR3 has 18 amino acids. With V trimmed by 3 bases and J by 6 bases, 15 bases remained unmatched. The covered CDR3 bases are TGTGCCAGCAGTTTTCGTGCGGGAGGGAGAGCTAGGTCCAATGAG. This gives the protein CASSFRAGGRARSNE. The full CDR3 reads CASSFRAGGRARSNEQFF.

This clone was detected many times. The read comes to an end 3 residues before the CDR3 does, leaving the germline J gene to fill in the end. The rearrangement links TRBV4-1 to TRBJ2-7, with 7 nucleotides matching TRBD1. The germline gives CDR1 MGHRA, CDR2 YSYEKL. Losses at the gene ends were 2 bases for V and 3 bases for J; bases not matched to a gene: 4. The CDR3 has 14 amino acids. The CDR3 region is CASSQSTGVYEQYF. The sequenced CDR3 bases are TGCGCCAGCAGCCAATCTACAGGGGTCTACGAG.

This clone showed up many times. This CDR3 reads CASRAGTGGYQETQYF. The sequenced part of the CDR3 DNA is TGCGCCAGCAGGGCCGGGACAGGGGGTTATCAAGAGACG. The chain carries TRBV5-1 and TRBJ2-3; 11 nucleotides line up with TRBD1. With the read ending 3 residues before the CDR3 end, the germline J gene is used to fill in that end. The CDR3 has 16 residues. Germline CDR1 reads SGHRS; CDR2 reads YFSETQ.

Ten or more counts support this clone. This CDR3 is CASSLSDRLFYGYTF. The covered CDR3 bases are TGTGCCAGCAGCTTAAGTGACCGACTTTTCTATGGC. The chain recombines TRBV7-9 with TRBJ1-2; D ambiguous. Sequencing ends 3 residues short of the CDR3 end; the germline J gene provides the rest. CDR3 length: 15 residues. With 2 bases removed from V and 4 bases from J, the gap between germline ends came to 14 bases. Germline lookup yields CDR1 SEHNR and CDR2 FQNEAQ (reference sequence).

Many counts were recorded for this clone. The DNA ends 3 residues before the CDR3 does, and the rest of the CDR3 is filled in from the germline J gene. This rearrangement joins TRBV19 to TRBJ2-1; TRBD2 matches at 13 bases. The CDR3 has 15 residues. Germline trimming cut 2 bases from V and 9 bases from J; bases unmatched to any gene: 4. Germline-derived CDR1 and CDR2 are LNHDA and SQIVND (reference sequence). The CDR3 loop is CASSITSGGASEQFF. CDR3 DNA, as far as it was read: TGTGCCAGTAGTATAACTAGCGGGGGGGCTAGTGAG.

This clone was counted at least ten times. The CDR3 end lies 3 residues beyond the end of the read and is filled in from the germline J gene. The chain joins TRBV7-9 to TRBJ2-7; 11 bases are a match to TRBD1. With 5 bases clipped from V and 6 bases from J, the junction kept 9 bases outside the gene matches. From germline, CDR1 is SEHNR and CDR2 FQNEAQ (reference sequence). CDR3 length: 15 residues. The CDR3 sequence is CASSGRDRGIGEQYF. The CDR3 DNA, read in part, is TGTGCCAGCAGCGGCCGGGACAGGGGGATCGGCGAG.

This clone was seen at least ten times. Sequencing ends 3 residues short of the CDR3 end; the germline J gene provides the rest. J is TRBJ2-2 and V is TRBV5-4, with TRBD1 matching over 7 bases. J gave up 7 bases and V 0 bases, and 6 bases lay outside the gene matches. Looked up from germline, CDR1 is SGHNT and CDR2 is YYREEE (reference sequence). CDR3 size: 15 residues. The CDR3 DNA, read in part, is TGTGCCAGCAGCTTGGGCGCAGGGGGTAGCGGGGAG. Protein product: CASSLGAGGSGE. The complete CDR3 reads CASSLGAGGSGELFF.

This clone was found many times. CDR3 protein: CASTHYNFGLDGYTF. The part of the CDR3 DNA that was read is TGTGCCAGCACCCACTATAATTTCGGGTTGGATGGC. The rearrangement links TRBV28 to TRBJ1-2, with D hard to call. The CDR3 end is not reached by the read, which stops 3 residues before it; the germline J gene fills it in. This CDR3 spans 15 amino acids. The V end lost 7 bases, the J end lost 6 bases, and 21 bases lay between the germline ends. Looked up from germline, CDR1 is MDHEN and CDR2 is SYDVKM.

This clone was counted at least ten times. The CDR3 goes on 3 residues after the read ends, and that part is filled in from the germline J gene. The V gene is TRBV19, the J gene TRBJ1-1; TRBD1 is a possible D gene (5 bases). V dropped 9 bases and J dropped 5 bases, with 16 bases sitting between them. This CDR3 spans 13 amino acids. Per the germline V gene, CDR1 is LNHDA and CDR2 is SQIVND (reference sequence). The CDR3 region is CASLGRGGTEAFF. Partial CDR3 DNA: TGTGCCAGCCTTGGCCGCGGGGGGACTGAA.

This clone showed up many times. The CDR3 extends 3 residues past the end of the read, so its final part is completed from the germline J gene. The rearrangement joins TRBV4-1 to TRBJ1-2; no reliable D call. The germline V gene has CDR1 MGHRA and CDR2 YSYEKL. The CDR3 covers 16 residues. CDR3 bases read: TGCGCCAGCAGCCAAGTAGAACTGAGTGTAACCGAGGGC. Protein: CASSQVELSVTEG. The whole CDR3 region reads CASSQVELSVTEGYTF.

This clone was picked up a small number of times. The CDR3 extends 3 residues past the end of the read, so its final part is completed from the germline J gene. The chain couples TRBV6-4 to TRBJ2-1, with D tentatively TRBD2 (5 bases). V gave up 3 bases and J gave up 2 bases, with 5 bases separating them. The CDR3 loop spans 13 amino acids. Germline lookup yields CDR1 MRHNA and CDR2 SNTAGT. The part of the CDR3 DNA that was read is TGTGCCAGCAGTGAGAGGGCCTACAATGAG. Translation gives CASSERAYNE. Given in full, the CDR3 is CASSERAYNEQFF.

There are many counts of this clone. The read is 3 residues too short to cover the CDR3 end, so that end is filled in from the germline J gene. The chain combines TRBV7-7 with TRBJ2-3, with TRBD1 as a possible D gene (5 bases). Germline V gives CDR1 SSHAT, CDR2 FNYEAQ (reference sequence). The CDR3 sequence is 15 residues long. V lost 3 bases and J 2 bases, leaving 12 bases between the germline ends. The sequenced part of the CDR3 DNA is TGTGCCAGCAGCTTGGGGCGGCTTAACACAGATACG. Amino acid sequence: CASSLGRLNTDT. The whole CDR3 sequence is CASSLGRLNTDTQYF.

There are many counts of this clone. The read terminates 3 residues before the CDR3 end, so the remaining end is supplied by the germline J gene. V is TRBV29-1 and J is TRBJ2-7; a possible D gene is TRBD2 (5 bases). The germline V gene encodes CDR1 SQVTM and CDR2 ANQGSEA. The CDR3 totals 15 residues. Trimming shortened V by 1 base and J by 3 bases, and 16 bases separated the two germline ends. Here the CDR3 reads CSVEGGGTRGYEQYF. The CDR3 bases that were read are TGCAGCGTTGAAGGAGGAGGCACTAGAGGCTACGAG.